This T cell receptor (beta chain) stems from a study of blood T cell repertoires in COVID-19. About the research overall: Both acute and convalescent COVID-19 samples were obtained from the United States, Italy and Spain. T cells, B-cell-depleted T cells, or PBMCs provided the cDNA or gDNA that served as material.

The CDR3 length is 17 residues. V shed 2 bases and J 2 bases; nucleotides not matched to a gene: 9. CDR1 is MNHEY, CDR2 SVGEGT, per germline. In the original analysis: Reference gene primer amplification in the assay estimated nucleated cell counts. Only in-frame clones appear in the TCRdb table, and some are missing; sequencing was by immunoSEQ multiplex PCR. Clonal size and the V and J genes are those of that table, whereas D and trimming came from the DNA. Of about 180,000 clones in the sample, 80% to 90% were seen once. The V gene is TRBV6-2 or TRBV6-3, the J gene TRBJ1-1; 9 bases are a match to TRBD1. The clonotype originates from a man aged 40-55 years with active or convalescent COVID-19. Sequenced input: peripheral blood. Here the CDR3 reads CASSYPSKTGGNTEAFF. The CDR3 DNA follows: TGTGCCAGCAGTTACCCCTCAAAGACAGGGGGTAACACTGAAGCTTTCTTT.